The source of this TCR beta chain is a study of cytomegalovirus exposure and HLA in healthy donors. Trimming took 6 bases from V and 0 from J, leaving 16 bases between them. Looked up from germline, CDR1 is SGHTS and CDR2 is YDEGEE. The CDR3 spans 16 residues. With 60 Vbeta and 13 Jbeta primers, the PCR was carried out. Sequenced by immunoSEQ multiplex PCR; TCRdb stores in-frame clones only, minus some. Counted here are 150,000 to 200,000 clones, 81% occurring once; the ten biggest clones make up under 1.5%. About this clone: Its antigen is as yet unknown.

General study points: For TCR beta chains, V- and J-gene trimming was later linked to a missense DCLRE1C variant. According to an earlier analysis, most TCR beta V segments yielded productive rearrangements about 90% or about 30% of the time.

V is TRBV5-8 and J is TRBJ1-5; maybe TRBD1 (6 bases). The clonotype was recovered from a man between 50 and 59 years old in good health and CMV-seropositive. Input material: PBMCs. The CDR3 loop reads CASTPGGALSNQPQHF. In nucleotides, the CDR3 is TGTGCCAGCACCCCGGGGGGGGCACTTAGCAATCAGCCCCAGCATTTT.